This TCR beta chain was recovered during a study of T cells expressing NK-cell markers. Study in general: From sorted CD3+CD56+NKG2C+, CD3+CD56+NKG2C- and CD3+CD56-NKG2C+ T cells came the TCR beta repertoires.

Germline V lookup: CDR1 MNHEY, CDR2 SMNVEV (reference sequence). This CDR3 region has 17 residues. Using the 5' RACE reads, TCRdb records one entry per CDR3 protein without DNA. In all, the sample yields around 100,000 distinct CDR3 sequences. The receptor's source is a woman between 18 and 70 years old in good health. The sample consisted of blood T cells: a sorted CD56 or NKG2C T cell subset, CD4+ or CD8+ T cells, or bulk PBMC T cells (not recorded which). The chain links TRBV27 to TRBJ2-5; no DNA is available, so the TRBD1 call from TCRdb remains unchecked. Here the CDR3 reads CASSILSGQGFQETQYF.